Below are 21 T cell receptor beta chains sequenced from a single sample in a study of shared clonotypes between healthy human individuals (dated by TCRdb to 2020 to 2021). Libraries came from the immunoSEQ multiplex PCR assay. Drawn from immuneACCESS, this table holds only the in-frame rearrangements with V and J called that TCRdb kept. Clones are partly lost; checked studies trace under half to an unresolved V gene and leave the rest unexplained. Counted in this sample were millions of clones; about 95% of them appeared once. Roughly 0.13% of the sample is taken by the ten largest. The sample taken for sequencing was naive CD4+ T cells sorted from blood. The sample's cell subset or site label is to be understood as: CD45RA+ positively selected. The receptors come from a man aged 18 to 30 in good health.

This clone has only a few counts. The J gene is TRBJ1-4, the V gene TRBV19; D is undetermined. V was cut by 7 bases and J by 10 bases, with 16 bases left in between. The germline gives CDR1 LNHDA, CDR2 SQIVND (reference sequence). This CDR3 is built from 13 residues. The CDR3 spells CASTASLRGKLFF. CDR3 coding DNA: TGTGCCAGTACCGCTAGCTTACGTGGAAAACTGTTTTTT. Full variable domain (outside the CDR3, taken from reference TRBV19 and TRBJ1-4): DGGITQSPKYLFRKEGQNVTLSCEQNLNHDAMYWYRQDPGQGLRLIYYSQIVNDFQKGDIAEGYSVSREKKESFPLTVTSAQKNPTAFYLCASTASLRGKLFFGSGTQLSVL.

This chain uses TRBV4-1 with TRBJ1-1; D is ambiguous. CDR3 length: 16 amino acids. Trimming took 2 bases from V and 4 from J, leaving 17 bases between them. CDR1 MGHRA and CDR2 YSYEKL come from the germline V gene. This chain's CDR3 is CASSQSGRPGGTEAFF. For the CDR3, the DNA is TGCGCCAGCAGCCAATCAGGTCGGCCCGGTGGCACTGAAGCTTTCTTT.

CDR3 residues: CASCRGSNYGYTF. In DNA, the CDR3 is TGTGCCAGCTGTAGGGGGTCGAACTATGGCTACACCTTC. The chain couples TRBV6-5 to TRBJ1-2; a possible D gene is TRBD1 (6 bases). This CDR3 region has 13 residues. V was pared by 8 bases and J by 2 bases, with 12 bases between. Germline lookup yields CDR1 MNHEY and CDR2 SVGAGI.

As to this clone: Other DNA sequences within the sample encode an identical CDR3. The chain links TRBV30 to TRBJ2-5; D may be TRBD1 or TRBD2 (5 bases each). V lost 3 bases and J lost 4, with 9 bases in between. Germline V lookup: CDR1 GTSNPN, CDR2 SVGIG (reference sequence). This CDR3 contains 12 residues. As DNA, the CDR3 is TGTGCCTGGAGCCCGGGACGAGAGACCCAGTACTTC. This translates into CAWSPGRETQYF. Based on the CDR3 plus reference TRBV30 and TRBJ2-5, the full variable domain is SQTIHQWPATLVQPVGSPLSLECTVEGTSNPNLYWYRQAAGRGLQLLFYSVGIGQISSEVPQNLSASRPQDRQFILSSKKLLLSDSGFYLCAWSPGRETQYFGPGTRLLVL.

The J gene is TRBJ1-5, the V gene TRBV7-9, with 7 positions matching TRBD1. V gave up 5 bases and J gave up 4 bases; unmatched junction bases: 8. The CDR3 has 15 amino acids. Germline CDR1 SEHNR, CDR2 FQNEAQ (reference sequence). CDR3 nucleotides: TGTGCCAGCAGCACTGGACAGGCTGAAAATCAGCCCCAGCATTTT. Its translation is CASSTGQAENQPQHF.

This rearrangement joins TRBV7-2 to TRBJ1-1; TRBD1 matches at 7 bases. CDR1 SGHTA and CDR2 FQGNSA come from the germline V gene. The trim removed 1 base at V and 8 bases at J, leaving 10 bases unmatched. This CDR3 has 15 residues. The chain's CDR3 is CASSLVGQGVAEAFF. As DNA, the CDR3 is TGTGCCAGCAGCTTAGTCGGTCAGGGGGTAGCGGAAGCTTTCTTT.

This chain connects TRBV5-4 to TRBJ2-7, with TRBD2 matching 8 bases. After removal of 6 bases from V and 9 bases from J, the junction contained 14 bases not matched to a gene. The V gene's germline CDR1 is SGHNT and CDR2 YYREEE (reference sequence). This CDR3 region has 14 residues. CDR3 sequence (DNA): TGTGCCAGCACCCCGGGACTAGTAACGGACGTGCAGTACTTC. It codes for CASTPGLVTDVQYF.

The rearrangement uses TRBV6-5 and TRBJ2-7, with D possibly TRBD2 on 5 matching bases. Germline V gene lookup returns CDR1 MNHEY and CDR2 SVGAGI. The CDR3 sequence is 16 residues long. The germline V and J ends were trimmed by 0 bases and 2 bases, with 14 bases remaining between them. CDR3 protein: CASSYSNVGNPYEQYF. DNA of the CDR3: TGTGCCAGCAGTTACTCGAACGTCGGGAACCCCTACGAGCAGTACTTC.

V gene TRBV5-1 combines with J gene TRBJ2-1, with D unclear. The CDR3 has 16 residues. V lost 0 bases and J 1 base, leaving 11 bases between the germline ends. Germline values: CDR1 SGHRS, CDR2 YFSETQ. The CDR3 nucleotides read TGCGCCAGCAGCTTGGATGGCGGAGAGTCCTACAATGAGCAGTTCTTC. Its protein is CASSLDGGESYNEQFF. Full variable domain (outside the CDR3, taken from reference TRBV5-1 and TRBJ2-1): KAGVTQTPRYLIKTRGQQVTLSCSPISGHRSVSWYQQTPGQGLQFLFEYFSETQRNKGNFPGRFSGRQFSNSRSEMNVSTLELGDSALYLCASSLDGGESYNEQFFGPGTRLTVL.

As regards this clone: One end of the junction does not line up with germline, which may come from a read error. This chain links TRBV5-1 with TRBJ2-2; D gene unclear. CDR1 is SGHRS and CDR2 is YFSETQ in the germline V gene. The CDR3 runs 16 residues. CDR3 protein: CAGSFLSRLNTGELFF. The DNA of the CDR3 is TGCGCCGGCAGCTTTTTAAGCCGGCTGAACACCGGGGAGCTGTTTTTT.

This sequence joins TRBV5-1 and TRBJ2-1, with 7 bases lining up with TRBD1. CDR1 SGHRS and CDR2 YFSETQ come from the germline V gene. CDR3 length equals 15 residues. Trimming removed 5 bases from V and 3 bases from J; junction bases left unmatched: 8. In nucleotides, the CDR3 is TGCGCCAGCAGTACAGGGGACCTACTCTACAATGAGCAGTTCTTC. Translating it yields CASSTGDLLYNEQFF.

CDR3 amino acids: CASSEVGLISNQPQHF. In DNA, the CDR3 is TGTGCCAGCAGTGAAGTTGGTCTTATTAGCAATCAGCCCCAGCATTTT. The rearrangement joins TRBV2 to TRBJ1-5; D remains unclear. V lost 1 base, J lost 0 bases, and 10 bases lay in between. The V gene's germline CDR1 is SNHLY and CDR2 FYNNEI. The CDR3 is 16 amino acids.

The chain recombines TRBV5-6 with TRBJ2-3, with D uncertain. Germline V CDR1 and CDR2: SGHDT, YYEEEE. The germline V and J ends were trimmed by 2 bases and 3 bases, with 7 bases remaining between them. This CDR3 has 13 amino acids. CDR3 nucleotide sequence: TGTGCCAGCAGCTTCCAGACTACAGATACGCAGTATTTT. This codes for CASSFQTTDTQYF. The full variable domain, with the rest looked up from reference TRBV5-6 and TRBJ2-3, is DAGVTQSPTHLIKTRGQQVTLRCSPKSGHDTVSWYQQALGQGPQFIFQYYEEEERQRGNFPDRFSGHQFPNYSSELNVNALLLGDSALYLCASSFQTTDTQYFGPGTRLTVL.

The rearrangement joins TRBV6-1 to TRBJ1-2; D remains ambiguous. The CDR3 loop spans 13 amino acids. Germline CDR1 and CDR2: MNHNS and SASEGT. Trimming stripped 4 bases from V and 8 bases from J, with 14 bases between. The CDR3 DNA is TGTGCCAGCAGTGCACGGACCCCTATAGGCTACACCTTC. Translated: CASSARTPIGYTF.

This chain uses TRBV7-9 with TRBJ2-7; D not certain. There are 15 residues in the CDR3. Germline values: CDR1 SEHNR, CDR2 FQNEAQ (reference sequence). V lost 1 base to trimming and J lost 0 bases, with 10 bases between them. Here the CDR3 reads CASSLGLESSYEQYF. The CDR3 nucleotides read TGTGCCAGCAGCTTAGGGCTAGAAAGCTCCTACGAGCAGTACTTC.

V and J are TRBV29-1 and TRBJ1-1; D perhaps matches TRBD1 (5 bases). Deletions cut 2 bases from V and 6 bases from J, with 13 bases between. This CDR3 comprises 13 residues. Germline CDR1 is SQVTM and CDR2 is ANQGSEA. CDR3 nucleotide sequence: TGCAGCGTTGAAAGGGGTCTGGTCTCTGAAGCTTTCTTT. Protein sequence: CSVERGLVSEAFF.

This chain links TRBV10-2 with TRBJ1-2; D uncertain. The CDR3 totals 12 residues. V lost 6 bases and J lost 1, with 6 bases in between. Germline CDR1 is WSHSY and CDR2 is SAAADI. The CDR3 DNA is TGCGCCAGCAGCGATATTAACTATGGCTACACCTTC. It yields the protein CASSDINYGYTF.

V is TRBV2 and J is TRBJ2-5, with 12 nucleotides matching TRBD1. Trimming at V came to 8 bases and at J to 7 bases, leaving 5 bases not matched to a gene. The CDR3 consists of 13 residues. From germline, CDR1 is SNHLY and CDR2 FYNNEI. The CDR3 nucleotides are TGTGCCAGCGGGGACAGGGGGCGAAGGACCCAGTACTTC. Translation: CASGDRGRRTQYF.

V and J are TRBV6-1 and TRBJ1-5; the D gene is possibly TRBD1 (5 bases). V was clipped by 6 bases and J by 0 bases, with 9 bases between them. The CDR3 is made up of 14 amino acids. Per germline, CDR1 MNHNS and CDR2 SASEGT. Here the CDR3 DNA reads TGTGCCAGCAGGGCGGGGGGTAGCAATCAGCCCCAGCATTTT. It codes for CASRAGGSNQPQHF.

Note on this clone: Other nucleotide sequences from this sample produce the same CDR3. This chain joins TRBV2 and TRBJ1-4; D is uncertain. Trimming took 4 bases from V and 8 from J, leaving 5 bases between them. The germline gives CDR1 SNHLY, CDR2 FYNNEI. The CDR3 consists of 11 residues. CDR3 bases: TGTGCCAGCAGTGTTCGAGAAAAACTGTTTTTT. Residues: CASSVREKLFF.

Points on this clone: Other DNA variants within this sample encode the same CDR3. The rearrangement links TRBV11-2 to TRBJ2-3; 12 bases fit TRBD1. This CDR3 is built from 15 residues. Looked up from germline, CDR1 is SGHAT and CDR2 is FQNNGV. V shed 3 bases, J shed 3 bases, and the junction held 1 base outside the gene matches. The CDR3 sequence: CASSLGQGATDTQYF. CDR3 bases: TGTGCCAGCAGCTTGGGACAGGGGGCGACAGATACGCAGTATTTT.